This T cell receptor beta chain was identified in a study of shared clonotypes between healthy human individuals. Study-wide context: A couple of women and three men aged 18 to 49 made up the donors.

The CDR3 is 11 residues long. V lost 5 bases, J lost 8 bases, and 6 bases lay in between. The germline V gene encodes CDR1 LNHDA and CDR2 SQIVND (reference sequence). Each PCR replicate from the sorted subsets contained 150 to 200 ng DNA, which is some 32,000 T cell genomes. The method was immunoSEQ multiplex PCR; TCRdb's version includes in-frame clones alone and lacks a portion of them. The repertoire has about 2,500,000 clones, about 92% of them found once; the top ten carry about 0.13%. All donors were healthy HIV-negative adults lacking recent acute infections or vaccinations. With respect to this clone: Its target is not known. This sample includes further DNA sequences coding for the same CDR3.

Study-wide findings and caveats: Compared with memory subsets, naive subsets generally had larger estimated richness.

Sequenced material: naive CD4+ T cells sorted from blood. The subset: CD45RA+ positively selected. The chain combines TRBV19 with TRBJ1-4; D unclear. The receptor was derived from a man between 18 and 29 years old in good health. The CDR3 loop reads CASSVGEKLFF. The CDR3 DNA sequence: TGTGCCAGTAGTGTGGGGGAAAAACTGTTTTTT.